The source of this TCR beta chain is a study of cytomegalovirus exposure and HLA in healthy donors. The sample holds one count of this clone. The antigen remains undetermined. CDR3 length: 12 amino acids. V lost 0 bases to trimming and J lost 8 bases, with 10 bases between them. The germline V gene has CDR1 GTSNPN and CDR2 SVGIG (reference sequence). The PCR contained 60 Vbeta and 13 Jbeta primers. How the authors handled the data: Later analysis identified some 80 million unique TCR beta chains, around 10 million shared. Sequencing was performed with immunoSEQ multiplex PCR; in TCRdb, only in-frame clones are kept and a portion is missing. From that table come the V and J calls and clone size; the DNA was used to work out D and trimming. Of 140,000 to 150,000 clones listed, about 70% were seen once; the top ten hold under 2.5%. Study observations and caveats: Donor immune exposure was known only as CMV serostatus.

This sequence joins TRBV30 and TRBJ1-2; possible D gene TRBD1, 5 bases. This clonotype was sampled from a woman aged 55-69 years in good health and CMV-seropositive. The sequencing input was PBMCs. The CDR3 loop reads CAWSVGGDGYTF. The CDR3 nucleotides are TGTGCCTGGAGTGTCGGGGGTGACGGCTACACCTTC. The full variable domain, in which reference TRBV30 and TRBJ1-2 provide the parts outside the CDR3, is SQTIHQWPATLVQPVGSPLSLECTVEGTSNPNLYWYRQAAGRGLQLLFYSVGIGQISSEVPQNLSASRPQDRQFILSSKKLLLSDSGFYLCAWSVGGDGYTFGSGTRLTVV.